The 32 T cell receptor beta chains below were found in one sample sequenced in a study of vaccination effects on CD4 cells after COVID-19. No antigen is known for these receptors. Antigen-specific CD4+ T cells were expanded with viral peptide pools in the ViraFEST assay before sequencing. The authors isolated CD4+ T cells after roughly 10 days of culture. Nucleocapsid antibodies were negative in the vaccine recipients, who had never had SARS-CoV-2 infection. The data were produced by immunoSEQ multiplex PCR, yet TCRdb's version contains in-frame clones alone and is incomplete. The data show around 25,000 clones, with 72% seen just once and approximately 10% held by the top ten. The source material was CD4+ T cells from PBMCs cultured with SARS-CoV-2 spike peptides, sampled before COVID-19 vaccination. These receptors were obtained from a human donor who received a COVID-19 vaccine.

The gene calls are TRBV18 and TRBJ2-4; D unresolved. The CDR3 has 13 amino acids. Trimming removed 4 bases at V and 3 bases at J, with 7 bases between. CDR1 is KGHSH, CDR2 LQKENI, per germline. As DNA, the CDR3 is TGTGCCAGCTCACGCATTGACAAAAACATTCAGTACTTC. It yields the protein CASSRIDKNIQYF.

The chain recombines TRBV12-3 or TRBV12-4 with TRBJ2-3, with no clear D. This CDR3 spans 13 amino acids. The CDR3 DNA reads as TGTGCTTCCAATGGGGATAGCACAGATACGCAGTATTTT. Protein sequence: CASNGDSTDTQYF.

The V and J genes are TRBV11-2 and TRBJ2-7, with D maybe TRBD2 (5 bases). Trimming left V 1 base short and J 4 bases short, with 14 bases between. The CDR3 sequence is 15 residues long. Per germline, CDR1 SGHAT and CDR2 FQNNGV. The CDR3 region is CASSLAYETGYEQYF. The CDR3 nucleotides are TGTGCCAGCAGCTTAGCCTACGAGACGGGGTACGAGCAGTACTTC. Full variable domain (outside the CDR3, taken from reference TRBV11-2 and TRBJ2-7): EAGVAQSPRYKIIEKRQSVAFWCNPISGHATLYWYQQILGQGPKLLIQFQNNGVVDDSQLPKDRFSAERLKGVDSTLKIQPAKLEDSAVYLCASSLAYETGYEQYFGPGTRLTVT.

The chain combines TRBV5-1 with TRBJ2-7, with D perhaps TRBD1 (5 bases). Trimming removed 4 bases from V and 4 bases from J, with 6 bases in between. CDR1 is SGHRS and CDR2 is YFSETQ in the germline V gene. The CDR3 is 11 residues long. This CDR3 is CASSRGYEQYF. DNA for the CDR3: TGCGCCAGCAGCAGGGGATACGAGCAGTACTTC.

In DNA, the CDR3 is TGCGCCAGCAGCCACTTGGGGGGTGGCTACACCTTC. Amino acids: CASSHLGGGYTF. The V and J genes are TRBV5-1 and TRBJ1-2, with a weak D call TRBD1 (5 bases). The germline V and J ends were trimmed by 4 bases and 7 bases, with 11 bases remaining between them. The CDR3 is 12 amino acids. From germline, CDR1 is SGHRS and CDR2 YFSETQ. Supplemented by reference TRBV5-1 and TRBJ1-2, the full variable domain reads KAGVTQTPRYLIKTRGQQVTLSCSPISGHRSVSWYQQTPGQGLQFLFEYFSETQRNKGNFPGRFSGRQFSNSRSEMNVSTLELGDSALYLCASSHLGGGYTFGSGTRLTVV.

In nucleotides, the CDR3 is TGTGCCAGCAGCTTAGTGGGAGGGAGAGGCTACACCTTC. This encodes CASSLVGGRGYTF. This rearrangement joins TRBV7-2 to TRBJ1-2; unclear D gene. CDR1 SGHTA and CDR2 FQGNSA come from the germline V gene. The CDR3 is 13 amino acids. The V end lost 1 base, the J end lost 8 bases, and 11 bases lay between the germline ends.

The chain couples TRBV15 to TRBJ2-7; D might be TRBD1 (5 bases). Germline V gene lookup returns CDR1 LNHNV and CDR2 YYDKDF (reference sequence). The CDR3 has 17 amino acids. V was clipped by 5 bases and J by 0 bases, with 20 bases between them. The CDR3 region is CATSSHRWGESSYEQYF. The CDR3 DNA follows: TGTGCCACCAGCTCCCACCGCTGGGGCGAGAGCTCCTACGAGCAGTACTTC.

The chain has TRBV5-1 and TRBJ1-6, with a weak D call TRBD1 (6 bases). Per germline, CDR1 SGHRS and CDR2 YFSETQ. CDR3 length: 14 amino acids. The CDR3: CASTRDIYNSPLHF. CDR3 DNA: TGCGCTTCCACCCGGGACATCTATAATTCACCCCTCCACTTT.

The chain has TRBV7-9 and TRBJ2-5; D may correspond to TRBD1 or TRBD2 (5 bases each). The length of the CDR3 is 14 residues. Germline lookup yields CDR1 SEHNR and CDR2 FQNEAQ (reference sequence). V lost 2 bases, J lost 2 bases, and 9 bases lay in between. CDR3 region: CASSLRGAQETQYF. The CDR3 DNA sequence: TGTGCCAGCAGCTTAAGGGGAGCTCAAGAGACCCAGTACTTC.

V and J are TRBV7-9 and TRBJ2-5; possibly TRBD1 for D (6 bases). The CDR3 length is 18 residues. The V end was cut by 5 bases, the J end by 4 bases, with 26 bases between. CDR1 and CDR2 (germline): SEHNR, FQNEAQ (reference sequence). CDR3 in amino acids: CASSATRRSGGAGETQYF. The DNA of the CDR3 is TGTGCCAGCAGCGCGACTCGACGGTCTGGGGGCGCAGGAGAGACCCAGTACTTC. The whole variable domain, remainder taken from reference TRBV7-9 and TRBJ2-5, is DTGVSQNPRHKITKRGQNVTFRCDPISEHNRLYWYRQTLGQGPEFLTYFQNEAQLEKSRLLSDRFSAERPKGSFSTLEIQRTEQGDSAMYLCASSATRRSGGAGETQYFGPGTRLLVL.

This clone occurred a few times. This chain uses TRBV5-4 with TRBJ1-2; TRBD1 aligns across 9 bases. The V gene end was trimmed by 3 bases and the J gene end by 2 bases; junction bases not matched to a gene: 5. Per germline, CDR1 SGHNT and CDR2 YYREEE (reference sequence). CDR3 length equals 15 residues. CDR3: CASSSWTGANYGYTF. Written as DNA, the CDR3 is TGTGCCAGCAGCTCTTGGACAGGGGCCAACTATGGCTACACCTTC.

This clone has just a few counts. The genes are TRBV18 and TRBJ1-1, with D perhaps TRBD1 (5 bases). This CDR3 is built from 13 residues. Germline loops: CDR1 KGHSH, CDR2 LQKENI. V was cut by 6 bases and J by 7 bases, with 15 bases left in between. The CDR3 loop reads CASSRGDLGEAFF. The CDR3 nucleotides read TGTGCCAGCTCGCGCGGGGACCTCGGTGAAGCTTTCTTT.

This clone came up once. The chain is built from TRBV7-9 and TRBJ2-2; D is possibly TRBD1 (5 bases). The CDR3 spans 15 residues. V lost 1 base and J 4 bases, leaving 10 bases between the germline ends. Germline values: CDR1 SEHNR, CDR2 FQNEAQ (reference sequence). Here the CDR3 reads CASSLGGSVTGELFF. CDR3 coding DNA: TGTGCCAGCAGCTTAGGGGGCAGCGTCACCGGGGAGCTGTTTTTT.

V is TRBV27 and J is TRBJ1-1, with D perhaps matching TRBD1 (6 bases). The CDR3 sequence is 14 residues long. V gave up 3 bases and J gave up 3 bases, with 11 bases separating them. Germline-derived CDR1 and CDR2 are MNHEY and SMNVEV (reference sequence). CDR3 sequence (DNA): TGTGCCAGCAGTTTTGACAGGCCCCACACTGAAGCTTTCTTT. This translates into CASSFDRPHTEAFF.

This chain's CDR3 is CASSLFRAQGNTEAFF. Here the CDR3 DNA reads TGTGCCAGCAGCTTATTCCGGGCACAGGGGAACACTGAAGCTTTCTTT. The chain is built from TRBV7-9 and TRBJ1-1; a weak D match, TRBD1 (6 bases). With 2 bases removed from V and 1 base from J, the gap between germline ends came to 14 bases. Germline CDR1 reads SEHNR; CDR2 reads FQNEAQ (reference sequence). The CDR3 totals 16 residues.

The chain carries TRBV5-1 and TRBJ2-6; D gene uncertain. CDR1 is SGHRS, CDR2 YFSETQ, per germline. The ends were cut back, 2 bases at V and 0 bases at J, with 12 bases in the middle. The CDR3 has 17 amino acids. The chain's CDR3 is CASSFDGRISGANVLTF. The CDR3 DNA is TGCGCCAGCAGCTTCGATGGGCGAATCTCTGGGGCCAACGTCCTGACTTTC.

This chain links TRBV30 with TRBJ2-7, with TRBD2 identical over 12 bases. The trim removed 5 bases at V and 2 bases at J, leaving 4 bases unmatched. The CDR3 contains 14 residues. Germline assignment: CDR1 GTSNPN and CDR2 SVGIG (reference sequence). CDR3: CAWDSSGGAYEQYF. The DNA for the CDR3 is TGTGCCTGGGACTCTAGCGGGGGGGCCTACGAGCAGTACTTC.

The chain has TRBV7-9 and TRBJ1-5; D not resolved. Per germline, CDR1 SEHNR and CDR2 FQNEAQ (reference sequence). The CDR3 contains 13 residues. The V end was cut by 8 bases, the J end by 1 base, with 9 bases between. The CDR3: CASSAESNQPQHF. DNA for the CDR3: TGTGCCAGCTCAGCGGAAAGCAATCAGCCCCAGCATTTT.

CDR3 region: CASSFKGPADTQYF. CDR3 nucleotide sequence: TGTGCCAGCAGTTTTAAGGGGCCCGCAGATACGCAGTATTTT. The V and J genes are TRBV27 and TRBJ2-3, with D possibly TRBD1 on 5 matching bases. The germline gives CDR1 MNHEY, CDR2 SMNVEV (reference sequence). Trimming cost V 3 bases and J 4 bases, with 11 bases left between them. The CDR3 is made up of 14 amino acids.

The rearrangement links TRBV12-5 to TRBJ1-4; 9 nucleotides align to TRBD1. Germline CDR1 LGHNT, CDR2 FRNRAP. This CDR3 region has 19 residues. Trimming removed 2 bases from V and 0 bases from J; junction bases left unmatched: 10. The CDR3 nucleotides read TGTGCTAGTGGTTTGAGGCGGACAGGGGAGAGGGCAACTAATGAAAAACTGTTTTTT. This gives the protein CASGLRRTGERATNEKLFF.

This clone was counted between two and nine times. CDR3 residues: CASSQDLSGNTIYF. The CDR3 region has the DNA TGTGCCAGCAGCCAAGATCTCTCCGGAAACACCATATATTTT. The chain carries TRBV14 and TRBJ1-3; D gene unclear. The germline V and J ends were trimmed by 0 bases and 4 bases, with 7 bases remaining between them. This CDR3 is built from 14 residues. Germline V gene data show CDR1 as SGHDN and CDR2 as FVKESK.

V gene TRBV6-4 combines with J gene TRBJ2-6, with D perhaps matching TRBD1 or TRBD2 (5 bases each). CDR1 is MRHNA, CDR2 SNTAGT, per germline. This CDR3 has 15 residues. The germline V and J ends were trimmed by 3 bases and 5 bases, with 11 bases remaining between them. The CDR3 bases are TGTGCCAGCAGTGAAGGGACGGGGAGGGCCAACGTCCTGACTTTC. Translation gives CASSEGTGRANVLTF.

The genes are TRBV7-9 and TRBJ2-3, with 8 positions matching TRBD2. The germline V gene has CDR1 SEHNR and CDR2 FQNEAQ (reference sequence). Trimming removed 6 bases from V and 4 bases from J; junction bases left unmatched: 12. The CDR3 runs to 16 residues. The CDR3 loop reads CASRLIAGYHSDTQYF. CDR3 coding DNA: TGTGCCAGCAGGTTAATAGCGGGATACCACTCAGATACGCAGTATTTT.

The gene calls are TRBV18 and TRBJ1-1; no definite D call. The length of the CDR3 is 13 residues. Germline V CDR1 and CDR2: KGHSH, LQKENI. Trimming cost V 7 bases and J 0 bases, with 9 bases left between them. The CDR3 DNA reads TGTGCCAGCTACCTCTTAATGAACACTGAAGCTTTCTTT. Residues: CASYLLMNTEAFF.

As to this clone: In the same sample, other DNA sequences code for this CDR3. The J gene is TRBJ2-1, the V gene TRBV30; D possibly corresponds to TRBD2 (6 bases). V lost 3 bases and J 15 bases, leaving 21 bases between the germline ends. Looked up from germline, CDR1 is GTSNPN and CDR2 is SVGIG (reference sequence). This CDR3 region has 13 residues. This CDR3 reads CAWRGLSTPALFF. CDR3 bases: TGTGCCTGGAGGGGACTCAGTACCCCTGCGCTGTTCTTC.

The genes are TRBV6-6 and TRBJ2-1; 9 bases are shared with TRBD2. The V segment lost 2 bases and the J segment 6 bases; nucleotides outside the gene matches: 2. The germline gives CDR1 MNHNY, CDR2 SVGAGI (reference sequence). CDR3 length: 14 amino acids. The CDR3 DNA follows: TGTGCCAGCAGTTACGAACTAGCGGGCAATGAGCAGTTCTTC. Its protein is CASSYELAGNEQFF.

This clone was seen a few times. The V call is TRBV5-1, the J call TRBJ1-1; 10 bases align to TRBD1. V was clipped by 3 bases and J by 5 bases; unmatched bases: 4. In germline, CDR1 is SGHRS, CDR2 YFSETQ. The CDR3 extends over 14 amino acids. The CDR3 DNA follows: TGCGCCAGCAGCTCCGGGACAGGGGATACTGAAGCTTTCTTT. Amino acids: CASSSGTGDTEAFF. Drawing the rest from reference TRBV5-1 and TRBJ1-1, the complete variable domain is KAGVTQTPRYLIKTRGQQVTLSCSPISGHRSVSWYQQTPGQGLQFLFEYFSETQRNKGNFPGRFSGRQFSNSRSEMNVSTLELGDSALYLCASSSGTGDTEAFFGQGTRLTVV.

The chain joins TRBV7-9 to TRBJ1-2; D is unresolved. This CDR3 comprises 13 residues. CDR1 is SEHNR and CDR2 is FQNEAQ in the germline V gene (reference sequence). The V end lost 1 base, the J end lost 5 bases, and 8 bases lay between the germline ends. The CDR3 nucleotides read TGTGCCAGCAGCTTAGATAGTCTATATGGCTACACCTTC. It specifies CASSLDSLYGYTF.

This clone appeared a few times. The CDR3 region is CASSVAPSGQPGELFF. The DNA for the CDR3 is TGTGCCAGCAGCGTAGCTCCCAGCGGACAACCCGGGGAGCTGTTTTTT. The chain couples TRBV9 to TRBJ2-2; tentatively, D is TRBD1 or TRBD2 (5 bases each). In germline, CDR1 is SGDLS, CDR2 YYNGEE. The CDR3 sequence is 16 residues long. V was clipped by 0 bases and J by 6 bases, with 15 bases between them.

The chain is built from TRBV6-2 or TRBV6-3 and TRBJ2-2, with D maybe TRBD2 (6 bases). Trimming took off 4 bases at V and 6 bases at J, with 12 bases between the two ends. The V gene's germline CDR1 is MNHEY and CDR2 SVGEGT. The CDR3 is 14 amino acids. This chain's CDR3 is CASSSPLASGELFF. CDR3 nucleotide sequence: TGTGCCAGCAGTTCGCCCCTAGCGTCCGGGGAGCTGTTTTTT.

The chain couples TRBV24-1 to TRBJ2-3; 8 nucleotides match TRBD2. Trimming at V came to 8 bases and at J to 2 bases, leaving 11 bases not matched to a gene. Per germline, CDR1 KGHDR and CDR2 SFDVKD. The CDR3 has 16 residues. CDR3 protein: CATNPGLGPHTDTQYF. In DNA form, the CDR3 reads TGTGCCACCAATCCGGGACTAGGTCCCCACACAGATACGCAGTATTTT.

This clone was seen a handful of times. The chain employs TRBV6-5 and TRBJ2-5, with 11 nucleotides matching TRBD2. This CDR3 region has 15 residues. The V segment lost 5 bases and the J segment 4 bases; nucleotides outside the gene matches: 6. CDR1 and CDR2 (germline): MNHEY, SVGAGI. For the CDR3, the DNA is TGTGCCAGCAGTCCGCTAGCGGGGGGAGGAGAGACCCAGTACTTC. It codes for CASSPLAGGGETQYF.